This T cell receptor (beta chain) emerged from a study of post-analysis software for immune sequencing data. Study-level findings and limits: Significantly lower normalized Chao1 diversity was found in patients with multiple sclerosis relative to controls. TRBV5-6, TRBV5-1 and TRBV20-1 belonged to a set of roughly 5 TRBV segments that were more frequent in patients than controls.

The authors incorporated unique molecular identifiers into the TCR beta cDNA libraries. T cells, roughly 0.85 to 10 million of them, yielded hundreds of thousands of cDNA molecules. From the PCR reads, TCRdb called clonotypes with MiXCR, one entry per CDR3 protein. In the table there are roughly 650,000 distinct CDR3 sequences, approximately 60% of which are singletons. Germline V CDR1 and CDR2: SGHVS, FQNEAQ. The V end lost 8 bases, the J end lost 10 bases, and 9 bases lay between the germline ends. The CDR3 totals 10 residues. A remark on this clonotype: Its antigen is not known.

The V and J genes are TRBV7-8 and TRBJ2-1, with D perhaps TRBD2 (5 bases). The sample was blood. This receptor was obtained from a girl aged 2-10 years with multiple sclerosis. The CDR3 bases are TGTGCCAGCGGTTGGGAGGAGCAGTTCTTC. Encoded protein: CASGWEEQFF.